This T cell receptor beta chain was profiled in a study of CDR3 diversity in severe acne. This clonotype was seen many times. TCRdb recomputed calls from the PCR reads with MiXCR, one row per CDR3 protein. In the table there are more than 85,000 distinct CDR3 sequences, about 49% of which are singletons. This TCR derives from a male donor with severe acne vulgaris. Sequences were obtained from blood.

As DNA, the CDR3 is TGCAGTGCTAGAGTAACCCCGAAAAACACCATATATTTT. The encoded protein is CSARVTPKNTIYF. The chain uses TRBV20-1 and TRBJ1-3; no firm D call. Per germline, CDR1 DFQATT and CDR2 SNEGSKA (reference sequence). The germline V and J ends were trimmed by 1 base and 6 bases, with 10 bases remaining between them. The CDR3 is made up of 13 amino acids.